At least ten counts were recorded for the clone carrying this T cell receptor beta chain. Its antigen is unidentified. This record belongs to a study of identical twins. The CDR3 has 12 amino acids. The germline V and J ends were trimmed by 8 bases and 5 bases, with 13 bases remaining between them. The germline V gene has CDR1 ENHRY and CDR2 SYGVKD. In TCRdb, the 5' RACE reads were re-called with MiXCR into one record per CDR3 protein. The sample holds around 370,000 distinct CDR3 sequences, 9% seen once. Overall study results and limits: Carriage of fewer insertions was seen in abundant cord blood beta clonotypes, whereas memory repertoires showed none.

Sequencing was carried out using naive T cells sorted from blood. The chain links TRBV10-3 to TRBJ2-7; weak D call: TRBD1 (6 bases). This receptor was identified in a woman aged 45-65 years in good health. The CDR3 loop is CAIGDTDNEQYV. The CDR3 nucleotides read TGTGCCATCGGGGACACGGATAACGAGCAGTACGTC.